This entry lists 10 T cell receptor beta chains sequenced from one sample in a study of vaccination effects on CD4 cells after COVID-19. Their cognate antigens are unknown. Sequencing in the ViraFEST assay came after antigen-specific CD4+ T cells had been expanded with viral peptide pools, which were used to stimulate PBMC. An approximately ten-day culture period preceded the isolation of CD4+ T cells. Each participant received a vaccine that was either BNT162b2 or mRNA-1273, given as two doses. TCRdb keeps only in-frame clones here, not all; method: immunoSEQ multiplex PCR. The sample lists about 72,000 clones; 70% to 90% were seen once. This material consisted of CD4+ T cells from PBMCs cultured with HCoV-229E spike peptides, taken after COVID-19 vaccination. These receptors came from a human donor who received a COVID-19 vaccine.

The chain has TRBV18 and TRBJ2-3; 8 nucleotides align to TRBD2. Germline CDR1 KGHSH, CDR2 LQKENI. Trimming took 0 bases from V and 4 from J; bases not matched to a gene: 3. This CDR3 has 15 residues. The CDR3 spells CASSPPSGGPDTQYF. In nucleotides, the CDR3 is TGTGCCAGCTCACCACCATCGGGGGGGCCAGATACGCAGTATTTT.

This clone was seen only a few times. This CDR3 is CASSVGTGGSQPQHF. CDR3 nucleotide sequence: TGCGCCAGCAGCGTGGGGACAGGGGGCAGTCAGCCCCAGCATTTT. The rearrangement uses TRBV5-1 and TRBJ1-5; 12 bases fit TRBD1. Trimming cost V 4 bases and J 6 bases; bases outside gene matches: 5. CDR3 length equals 15 residues. The germline V gene encodes CDR1 SGHRS and CDR2 YFSETQ.

The genes are TRBV3-1 (or the pseudogene TRBV3-2) and TRBJ2-4, with D unresolved. With 6 bases removed from V and 4 bases from J, the gap between germline ends came to 19 bases. The CDR3 extends over 16 amino acids. Germline assignment: CDR1 LGHDT and CDR2 YNNKEL (reference sequence). Here the CDR3 reads CASSLHRQTAKNIQYF. The CDR3 coding sequence is TGTGCCAGCAGTCTCCACCGCCAAACAGCTAAAAACATTCAGTACTTC.

The rearrangement uses TRBV3-1 (or the pseudogene TRBV3-2) and TRBJ1-3; the D gene is possibly TRBD1 (5 bases). This CDR3 is built from 14 residues. Germline lookup yields CDR1 LGHDT and CDR2 YNNKEL (reference sequence). V was trimmed by 3 bases and J by 4 bases, leaving 10 bases between them. The CDR3 here is CASSHSGAGNTIYF. The CDR3, as DNA: TGTGCCAGCAGCCACAGTGGGGCGGGAAACACCATATATTTT.

This clone was seen only a few times. The chain has TRBV10-2 and TRBJ1-2, with 8 nucleotides matching TRBD1. This CDR3 region has 15 residues. The germline CDR1 and CDR2 sequences are WSHSY and SAAADI. Losses at the gene ends were 7 bases for V and 8 bases for J; bases not matched to a gene: 15. CDR3 DNA: TGCGCCAGCACCCGTATCGACAGGGGTGTGGAAGGCTACACCTTC. This gives the protein CASTRIDRGVEGYTF.

This clone was observed a handful of times. The chain has TRBV28 and TRBJ1-5; 9 positions match TRBD1. The CDR3 totals 14 residues. J lost 6 bases, V lost 5 bases, and 5 bases had no gene match. Per the germline V gene, CDR1 is MDHEN and CDR2 is SYDVKM. CDR3 protein: CASSITGGVQPQHF. Written as DNA, the CDR3 is TGTGCCAGCAGTATTACAGGGGGCGTTCAGCCCCAGCATTTT.

This clone came up once. This chain uses TRBV2 with TRBJ2-3, with 9 positions matching TRBD2. The CDR3 sequence is 14 residues long. Trimming took 10 bases from V and 5 from J; bases not matched to a gene: 10. CDR1 and CDR2 (germline): SNHLY, FYNNEI. CDR3 loop: CATAPASGVDTQYF. The CDR3, as DNA: TGTGCCACCGCCCCGGCTAGCGGGGTAGATACGCAGTATTTT.

The chain combines TRBV14 with TRBJ2-3, with 10 bases identical to TRBD1. CDR1 is SGHDN, CDR2 FVKESK, per germline. Losses at the gene ends were 3 bases for V and 12 bases for J; bases not matched to a gene: 6. The CDR3 is 13 amino acids. The CDR3 spells CASSQGTGVGQYF. Here the CDR3 DNA reads TGTGCCAGCAGCCAGGGGACAGGGGTAGGCCAGTATTTT.

This chain joins TRBV6-6 and TRBJ2-5, with a weak D call TRBD1 (7 bases). Per germline, CDR1 MNHNY and CDR2 SVGAGI (reference sequence). The CDR3 consists of 14 residues. V lost 10 bases and J lost 3, with 18 bases in between. CDR3 DNA sequence: TGTGCCACCCGACAGGGACAGCGGGAAGAGACCCAGTACTTC. Translated, it gives CATRQGQREETQYF.

The V call is TRBV4-2, the J call TRBJ2-2; 7 nucleotides match TRBD2. CDR1 LGHNA and CDR2 YNFKEQ come from the germline V gene. CDR3 length: 15 amino acids. Trimming cost V 4 bases and J 3 bases; bases outside gene matches: 5. The CDR3 spells CASSRDYTYTGELFF. The CDR3 bases are TGTGCCAGCAGCCGGGACTATACTTACACCGGGGAGCTGTTTTTT.